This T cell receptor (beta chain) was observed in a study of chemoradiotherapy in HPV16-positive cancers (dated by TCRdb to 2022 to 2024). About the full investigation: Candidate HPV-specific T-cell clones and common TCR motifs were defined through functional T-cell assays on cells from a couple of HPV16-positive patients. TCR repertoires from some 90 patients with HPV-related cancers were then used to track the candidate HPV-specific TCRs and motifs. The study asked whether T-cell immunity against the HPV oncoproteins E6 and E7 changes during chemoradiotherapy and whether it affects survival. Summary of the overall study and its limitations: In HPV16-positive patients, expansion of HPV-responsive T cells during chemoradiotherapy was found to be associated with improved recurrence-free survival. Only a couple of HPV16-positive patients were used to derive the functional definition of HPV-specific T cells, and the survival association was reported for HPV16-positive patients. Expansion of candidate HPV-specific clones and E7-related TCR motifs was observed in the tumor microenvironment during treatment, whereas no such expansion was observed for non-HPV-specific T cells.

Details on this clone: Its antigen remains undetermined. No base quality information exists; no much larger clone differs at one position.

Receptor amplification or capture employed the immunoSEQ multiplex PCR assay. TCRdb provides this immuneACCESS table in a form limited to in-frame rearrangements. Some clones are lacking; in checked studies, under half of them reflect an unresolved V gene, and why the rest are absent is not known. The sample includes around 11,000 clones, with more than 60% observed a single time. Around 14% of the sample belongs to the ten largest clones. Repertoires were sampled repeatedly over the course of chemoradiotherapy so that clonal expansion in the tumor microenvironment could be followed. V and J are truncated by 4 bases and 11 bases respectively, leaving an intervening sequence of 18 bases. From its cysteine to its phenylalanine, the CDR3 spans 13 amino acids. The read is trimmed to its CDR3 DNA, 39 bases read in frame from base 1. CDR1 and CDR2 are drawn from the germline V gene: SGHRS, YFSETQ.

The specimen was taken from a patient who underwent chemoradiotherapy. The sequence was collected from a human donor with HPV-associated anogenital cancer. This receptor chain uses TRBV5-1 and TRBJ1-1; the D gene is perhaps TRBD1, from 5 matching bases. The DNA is TGCGCCAGCAGCCAGGGACTTATGAGTGGTGCTTTCTTT. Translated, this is CASSQGLMSGAFF.